Below, 26 T cell receptor beta chains from the same sample are listed, as sequenced in a study of T cell repertoires in cytomegalovirus infection. TCRdb fed the reads into MiXCR, producing one record per CDR3 protein. The table has around 350,000 distinct CDR3 sequences, about a sixth seen once; the top ten hold less than 9.5%. The sequenced material came from PBMCs. These TCRs come from a human donor in good health (CMV status not recorded). Some clones in this sample may be carry-over from other donors' samples.

This clonotype showed up many times. V usage is TRBV7-2 and J usage is TRBJ2-1; 10 positions match TRBD1. CDR1 is SGHTA and CDR2 is FQGNSA in the germline V gene. The V and J ends lost 1 base and 9 bases, in that order; junction bases with no gene match: 3. The CDR3 consists of 14 residues. The DNA of the CDR3 is TGTGCCAGCAGCTTAGTGGGACAGGGGACTGAGCAGTTCTTC. Translated: CASSLVGQGTEQFF.

There are a few counts of this clonotype. V gene TRBV6-2 or TRBV6-3 combines with J gene TRBJ2-3; no definite D call. Germline V gives CDR1 MNHEY, CDR2 SVGEGT. The CDR3 runs 11 residues. V was trimmed by 8 bases and J by 10 bases, leaving 13 bases between them. As DNA, the CDR3 is TGTGCCAGCGAGGAAGGGTTTGCGCAGTATTTT. It specifies CASEEGFAQYF.

The J gene is TRBJ2-2, the V gene TRBV4-3; D gene uncertain. This CDR3 comprises 14 residues. Germline loops: CDR1 LGHNA, CDR2 YSLEER. V lost 4 bases, J lost 4 bases, and 10 bases lay in between. The CDR3 DNA sequence: TGCGCCAGCAGCCTCGGCCTACCCACCGGGGAGCTGTTTTTT. This codes for CASSLGLPTGELFF.

CDR3 sequence (DNA): TGTGCCAGCAGGCCCGGGACTAGCGGGGGGGTTGAGCAGTTCTTC. Amino acids: CASRPGTSGGVEQFF. The V gene is TRBV5-4, the J gene TRBJ2-1; the match to TRBD2 covers 16 bases. CDR1 is SGHNT, CDR2 YYREEE, per germline (reference sequence). The CDR3 covers 15 residues. After removal of 5 bases from V and 9 bases from J, the junction contained 5 bases not matched to a gene.

This clonotype showed up just a few times. The chain has TRBV19 and TRBJ1-1, with D uncertain. The CDR3 totals 14 residues. Germline CDR1 reads LNHDA; CDR2 reads SQIVND (reference sequence). Trimming removed 2 bases at V and 5 bases at J, with 12 bases between. CDR3 protein: CASSIIGGVTEAFF. The CDR3 DNA reads TGTGCCAGTAGTATAATAGGAGGAGTAACTGAAGCTTTCTTT.

For this clonotype: Since no conserved phenylalanine or tryptophan closes the CDR3, a read error is the likely cause. The chain combines TRBV12-3 or TRBV12-4 with TRBJ2-1; 13 bases map to TRBD2. V dropped 5 bases and J dropped 10; count of bases not matched to a gene: 8. The CDR3 runs 15 residues. CDR3 loop: CASSPSGTSGNEQFS. The CDR3 DNA sequence: TGTGCCAGCAGTCCTTCCGGGACTAGCGGGAACGAGCAGTTCTCC.

This clonotype showed up just a few times. The chain recombines TRBV3-1 with TRBJ1-3, with D possibly matching TRBD1 (5 bases). The CDR3 loop spans 14 amino acids. The V end lost 6 bases, the J end lost 3 bases, and 12 bases lay between the germline ends. CDR1 is LGHDT and CDR2 is YNNKEL in the germline V gene (reference sequence). The CDR3 DNA follows: TGTGCCAGCAGAGGAGGGGTTAGTGGAAACACCATATATTTT. This codes for CASRGGVSGNTIYF.

This chain links TRBV4-3 with TRBJ2-3, with 7 positions matching TRBD1. Germline CDR1 is LGHNA and CDR2 is YSLEER. The CDR3 runs to 14 residues. V gave up 1 base and J gave up 5 bases; unmatched junction bases: 3. The CDR3 region is CASSQGNRGDTQYF. DNA for the CDR3: TGCGCCAGCAGCCAAGGAAACAGGGGAGATACGCAGTATTTT.

This clonotype was found many times. Here the CDR3 reads CASSQDVRGGQPQHF. The CDR3 DNA is TGTGCCAGCAGCCAAGACGTCCGGGGAGGACAGCCCCAGCATTTT. The V and J genes are TRBV14 and TRBJ1-5; no clear D gene. The CDR3 contains 15 residues. Germline V CDR1 and CDR2: SGHDN, FVKESK. Trimming pared 0 bases from V and 7 bases from J, leaving 13 bases between.

This clonotype has a single count. The chain couples TRBV18 to TRBJ1-4; no clear D gene. The ends were cut back, 1 base at V and 5 bases at J, with 11 bases in the middle. The V gene's germline CDR1 is KGHSH and CDR2 LQKENI. The CDR3 sequence is 15 residues long. CDR3 sequence reads: CASSPLSGINEKLFF. The CDR3 DNA sequence: TGTGCCAGCTCACCACTCTCCGGGATCAATGAAAAACTGTTTTTT.

This clonotype has ten or more counts. The chain recombines TRBV6-2 or TRBV6-3 with TRBJ2-7; D is ambiguous. V was shortened by 4 bases and J by 3 bases, with 7 bases between the two germline ends. This CDR3 is built from 12 residues. Germline V lookup: CDR1 MNHEY, CDR2 SVGEGT. The CDR3 loop is CASSWDYYEQYF. In DNA, the CDR3 is TGTGCCAGCAGTTGGGATTACTACGAGCAGTACTTC.

The J gene is TRBJ2-1, the V gene TRBV14; TRBD2 is a possible D gene (6 bases). Trimming removed 4 bases from V and 8 bases from J, with 21 bases in between. The CDR3 is 16 amino acids. Germline V gene data show CDR1 as SGHDN and CDR2 as FVKESK. In DNA form, the CDR3 reads TGTGCCAGCAGCCCCGGCCCTAACGGGAGTAACTATGAGCAGTTCTTC. It yields the protein CASSPGPNGSNYEQFF.

The V call is TRBV2, the J call TRBJ2-5; D is unclear. With 5 bases removed from V and 5 bases from J, the gap between germline ends came to 18 bases. The CDR3 covers 15 residues. Germline V gene sequence: CDR1 SNHLY, CDR2 FYNNEI. DNA for the CDR3: TGTGCCAGCAGTCCCCAGGCCCCCACGGACGAGACCCAGTACTTC. This gives the protein CASSPQAPTDETQYF.

V is TRBV2 and J is TRBJ2-5, with D unresolved. There are 10 residues in the CDR3. Trimming removed 8 bases from V and 4 bases from J, with 5 bases in between. The germline CDR1 and CDR2 sequences are SNHLY and FYNNEI. In DNA form, the CDR3 reads TGTGCCAGCGCTGTAGAGACCCAGTACTTC. It encodes CASAVETQYF.

This clonotype was found once. A much larger clone differs from this one at a single base, so this may be a read error. This chain joins TRBV11-1 and TRBJ2-5, with a possible D match to TRBD1 (6 bases). Germline V gene data show CDR1 as SGHAT and CDR2 as FQDESV (reference sequence). This CDR3 region has 14 residues. The V gene lost 5 bases and the J gene lost 2 bases, with 12 bases spanning the gap. The CDR3 protein is CASSRRTEQETQYF. CDR3 DNA sequence: TGTGCCAGCAGCCGTCGGACAGAACAAGAGACCCAGTACTTC.

This chain connects TRBV7-2 to TRBJ1-6, with 8 bases fitting TRBD1. Germline-derived CDR1 and CDR2 are SGHTA and FQGNSA. Unmatched junction bases numbered 11, after V lost 6 bases and J lost 10 bases. The CDR3 sequence is 15 residues long. The CDR3 spells CASSYTGTGLSPLHF. For the CDR3, the DNA is TGTGCCAGCAGTTACACCGGGACAGGTTTATCACCCCTCCACTTT.

This clonotype was recorded many times. The V call is TRBV11-2, the J call TRBJ2-7; a possible D gene is TRBD1 (6 bases). V gave up 5 bases and J gave up 5 bases, with 16 bases separating them. The CDR3 is 14 amino acids. Germline V gives CDR1 SGHAT, CDR2 FQNNGV. In DNA, the CDR3 is TGTGCCAGCAGCGGGCGGGCAGGGGACGACGAGCAGTACTTC. Translating gives CASSGRAGDDEQYF. The whole variable domain, filled in from reference TRBV11-2 and TRBJ2-7, reads EAGVAQSPRYKIIEKRQSVAFWCNPISGHATLYWYQQILGQGPKLLIQFQNNGVVDDSQLPKDRFSAERLKGVDSTLKIQPAKLEDSAVYLCASSGRAGDDEQYFGPGTRLTVT.

This rearrangement joins TRBV6-5 to TRBJ1-2; 7 bases align to TRBD1. The CDR3 is 12 amino acids. V was clipped by 7 bases and J by 5 bases; unmatched bases: 4. Germline lookup yields CDR1 MNHEY and CDR2 SVGAGI. CDR3 region: CASTRQGYGYTF. CDR3 sequence (DNA): TGTGCCAGCACCCGACAGGGATATGGCTACACCTTC.

This clonotype has only a few counts. The CDR3 loop reads CASVLAGTQETQYF. The CDR3 bases are TGTGCTAGTGTGCTAGCGGGGACCCAAGAGACCCAGTACTTC. The chain links TRBV12-5 to TRBJ2-5; 9 bases agree with TRBD2. This CDR3 comprises 14 residues. Trimming removed 7 bases from V and 1 base from J; junction bases left unmatched: 4. The V gene's germline CDR1 is LGHNT and CDR2 FRNRAP.

This clonotype was counted only a few times. The J gene is TRBJ2-3, the V gene TRBV6-2 or TRBV6-3, with D unclear. The CDR3 is made up of 14 amino acids. Germline V lookup: CDR1 MNHEY, CDR2 SVGEGT. The V end lost 5 bases, the J end lost 2 bases, and 11 bases lay between the germline ends. The chain's CDR3 is CASSRPGITDTQYF. CDR3 nucleotide sequence: TGTGCCAGCAGTCGGCCGGGTATCACAGATACGCAGTATTTT.

Only a few counts were recorded for this clonotype. The gene calls are TRBV5-5 and TRBJ2-3, with 8 bases fitting TRBD2. The V and J ends lost 0 bases and 1 base, in that order; junction bases with no gene match: 4. The germline V gene has CDR1 SGHKS and CDR2 YYEKEE (reference sequence). The length of the CDR3 is 16 residues. CDR3 coding DNA: TGTGCCAGCAGCTTGGTATCGCGGGGGGGCACAGATACGCAGTATTTT. This encodes CASSLVSRGGTDTQYF.

The chain combines TRBV5-4 with TRBJ2-5, with TRBD2 matching 8 bases. The CDR3 length is 15 residues. V shed 6 bases and J 1 base; nucleotides not matched to a gene: 8. Germline CDR1 SGHNT, CDR2 YYREEE (reference sequence). The CDR3 reads CASKDTAGGQETQYF. CDR3 nucleotide sequence: TGTGCCAGCAAAGACACCGCGGGAGGCCAAGAGACCCAGTACTTC. Looking up the rest from reference TRBV5-4 and TRBJ2-5 gives the full variable domain: ETGVTQSPTHLIKTRGQQVTLRCSSQSGHNTVSWYQQALGQGPQFIFQYYREEENGRGNFPPRFSGLQFPNYSSELNVNALELDDSALYLCASKDTAGGQETQYFGPGTRLLVL.

This clonotype came up many times. The chain carries TRBV7-2 and TRBJ2-1; D is possibly TRBD1 (6 bases). Trimming stripped 4 bases from V and 2 bases from J, with 15 bases between. The CDR3 covers 16 residues. Germline V gene lookup returns CDR1 SGHTA and CDR2 FQGNSA. The CDR3 region has the DNA TGTGCCAGCAGCTCTGGGGCTGGGGGCACCTACAATGAGCAGTTCTTC. Translating it yields CASSSGAGGTYNEQFF.

The V gene is TRBV27, the J gene TRBJ1-1, with 9 bases fitting TRBD1. This CDR3 is 14 amino acids long. The ends lost 8 bases at V and 4 bases at J; junction bases unmatched: 8. Germline-derived CDR1 and CDR2 are MNHEY and SMNVEV (reference sequence). In DNA form, the CDR3 reads TGTGCCAGCGCCCGACAGGGGGGCCCCACTGAAGCTTTCTTT. Protein: CASARQGGPTEAFF.

This clonotype occurred many times. The gene calls are TRBV7-2 and TRBJ2-2; D gene ambiguous. The V end was cut by 1 base, the J end by 7 bases, with 10 bases between. CDR3 size: 14 residues. Germline V gene sequence: CDR1 SGHTA, CDR2 FQGNSA. CDR3 amino acids: CASSLGLSVGELFF. The CDR3 region has the DNA TGTGCCAGCAGCTTAGGGTTGAGTGTCGGGGAGCTGTTTTTT.

At least ten counts were recorded for this clonotype. The chain couples TRBV7-2 to TRBJ2-5; no definite D call. The germline gives CDR1 SGHTA, CDR2 FQGNSA. The CDR3 extends over 13 amino acids. Deletions cut 7 bases from V and 2 bases from J, with 11 bases between. CDR3 amino acids: CASTRMAQETQYF. CDR3 bases: TGTGCCAGCACTAGGATGGCTCAAGAGACCCAGTACTTC.